Detailed here is one T cell receptor (beta chain). The specificity of this receptor is unknown. Qualities for individual bases were not recorded, and no much larger clone is one base off. This entry is derived from a study of cytomegalovirus exposure and HLA in healthy donors listed by TCRdb under 2017. Broadly, across the study: According to an earlier analysis of 587 of the donors, some 180 million T cells yielded over 90 million unique TCR beta sequences and 276 Gb of sequence data. Among some 400 genotyped donors of the cohort, an average of approximately 220,000 unique TCR beta nucleotide sequences was sequenced per donor, of which 15% to 20% were non-productive. About five DR-DQ haplotypes were treated as single units for association and clustering because of strong linkage in the cohort. An early release covering roughly 600 HLA-typed donors comprised approximately 300 gigabases of sequencing data and roughly 86 million unique TCR sequences. The study was designed to test whether signatures of past pathogen exposure could be identified by cataloging public T cell receptors. Rather than using new phenotypic data, the later analysis identified candidate immune exposures from TCR beta sequences and from how often those sequences occurred across donors. Besides the first cohort of 666 subjects, a separate validation cohort made up of roughly 130 different subjects was used. HLA typing included class I and class II loci at four-digit resolution. To predict cytomegalovirus infection status, the study combined high-throughput TCR immunosequencing, statistical association of individual TCRs with disease status, and machine learning. Of the roughly 390 genotyped donors, about 80% fell in the genetic ancestry cluster associated with self-reported Caucasian donors. A later analysis re-examined previously published TCR beta repertoires from 500 to 700 donors and added high-resolution HLA genotyping to investigate patterns of TCR occurrence. Donor age, sex, ethnicity and CMV serostatus were compiled alongside the repertoire data. The study profiled the T cell repertoires of under 700 subjects by immunosequencing and related them to cytomegalovirus serostatus. Every repertoire in the discovery cohort had been generated on one and the same sequencing platform. In a later genetic analysis, genome-wide SNP genotypes for about three fifths of the roughly 670 donors were used, and that subset was treated as a discovery cohort. Typing coverage differed by locus: A, B, C, DRB1 and DQB1 were typed in roughly 629-640 donors, DQA1 in about 510, DPA1 in some 600, and DPB1 in around 440. An earlier analysis of 587 of the donors used high-throughput TCR beta sequencing to judge whether each TCR beta V gene segment behaved as functional or pseudogenic.

Compared with germline, V lacks 2 bases and J lacks 4 bases; bases without a gene match: 2. CDR1 and CDR2, looked up from the germline V gene, are MRHNA and SNTAGT. The CDR3 measures 14 amino acids from cysteine to phenylalanine. The sequence is cut down to CDR3 DNA, 42 bases in frame from base 1. What the research found in general, with its limitations: Linkage disequilibrium might explain the correlated functional status among segregating V segments, but an unknown experimental factor could not be excluded. Compared with equally common non-associated chains, HLA-associated TCR beta chains in a later analysis were more clonally expanded and had lower generation probabilities. Compared with the approximately 720-donor mean, donors in an Asian-associated ancestry cluster had fewer N-insertions in productive TCRs, according to a later genetic analysis. A cluster of highly shared sequence variants was judged likely to represent a technical artifact of the sequencing pipeline. The cohort was sequenced for TCR beta chains only, and without alpha or paired-chain data the features that could be detected were limited. According to the authors, the approach could potentially be generalized to other disease states and immunological phenotypes. In an earlier analysis of 587 of the donors, most TCR beta V segments appeared in productive rearrangements about 87% or about 30% of the time, broadly matching IMGT annotations. In a later analysis, 16,951 TCR beta sequences were associated with specific HLA alleles at a false discovery rate of 0.05. According to a later analysis, TCR association rates differed among HLA loci, with DRB1 alleles showing the most associated TCRs and HLA-C alleles showing the fewest. The study gave a list of roughly 150 TCR beta chains associated with cytomegalovirus. A later analysis reported that several top co-occurrence clusters appeared linked to parvovirus B19, influenza, CMV and Epstein-Barr virus. Because counts were too low, seventeen rarely observed V segments, including chromosome 9 orphons, were excluded from the earlier analysis of several hundred of the donors. Three of the identified cytomegalovirus-associated TCR beta chains were confirmed in vitro to be specific for cytomegalovirus antigens. Assigning TCR associations to individual alleles was difficult when HLA alleles, especially DR and DQ, strongly co-occurred. A further reported finding was that TCR beta sequences accurately predicted the HLA-A and HLA-B alleles for most subjects in the first cohort. Sequencing depth was assumed to be roughly uniform across donors in the presence/absence analyses, though that assumption may not hold. An association between a missense DCLRE1C variant and V-gene and J-gene trimming of TCR beta chains was found in a later genetic analysis and replicated in an independent cohort. Because some donors lacked HLA typing at each locus, the association tests relied only on the typed subset. Most CMV-associated TCR beta chains appeared to be HLA-restricted in a later analysis, and the HLA associations seemed to be driven largely by CMV exposure. CMV serostatus was the only immune exposure information available for the cohort. Some IMGT-functional V segments, including TRBV6-2 and TRBV6-3, could not be distinguished by the 87-base-pair reads and were therefore excluded. Cytomegalovirus status was reported to be diagnosed by the classifier with high specificity and sensitivity in both the original and validation cohorts. Most TCR sequences were observed very rarely across donors, whereas some public TCRs were present in many individuals.

The cohort comprised 670 or so healthy bone marrow donors. Cohort members were all nominally healthy when sampled, although unrecorded immune exposures were likely present. The donor tested CMV seropositive, placing the donor among the 289 seropositive members of the cohort. Every donor gave a peripheral blood sample, and the peripheral blood mononuclear cells from that sample were used for TCR beta sequencing. Genomic DNA was extracted from the blood cell samples with the Qiagen DNeasy Blood Extraction Kit. Receptor amplification or capture employed the immunoSEQ multiplex PCR assay. For the multiplex PCR, a mixture combining 60 forward primers for TCR Vbeta segments and 13 reverse primers for TCR Jbeta segments was used. Amplification of the CDR3 region of rearranged TCR beta genes was performed with a multiplex PCR assay on genomic DNA. The Illumina HiSeq System was used to sequence the amplified TCR beta libraries as 87-base-pair reads. Per the source publication's procedure: Across the 670 or so repertoires, a later analysis counted around 80 million unique TCR beta chains, roughly 11 million of which were shared by at least two donors. Raw reads were error-corrected and collapsed into unique sequences with a nearest-neighbor algorithm that merged closely related sequences to remove PCR and sequencing errors. CDR3 sequences were aligned to IMGT reference sequences to assign V, D and J gene segments. Each retained sequence needed at least a six-nucleotide match to both a V gene segment and a J gene segment. Rearrangements were classified as productive when the CDR3 lacked stop codons and remained in frame with V and J, and all other rearrangements were classified as non-productive. CDR3 was defined according to IMGT convention as the region running from the second conserved V-encoded cysteine to the conserved J-encoded phenylalanine. Sequences without an unambiguous match to a single V gene segment were excluded from the earlier analysis of 450 to 750 of the donors. An earlier analysis of under 750 of the donors called V segments functional above 56.7% productive rearrangements and segregating when the between-donor standard deviation exceeded 5%. A statistical classification framework was built to diagnose cytomegalovirus status from the catalog of TCR beta chain sequences. V and J gene assignment, in a later analysis, came from comparing TCR nucleotide sequences with IMGT/GENE-DB human TR gene sequences. A later analysis assigned CDR3 sequences and most-parsimonious VDJ recombination scenarios with the TCRdist pipeline. In a later analysis, each TCR beta chain was defined by its CDR3 amino acid sequence together with its V-gene family, and reads without a unique V-gene family were excluded. A later analysis removed 600 or so highly shared, low-generation-probability nucleotide sequences to deal with suspected cross-contamination and a sequencing artifact. In a later analysis, a clonal expansion index was calculated for each public chain from normalized within-repertoire ranks of inferred template counts. In a later analysis, generation probabilities were computed with a VDJ recombination model fitted to out-of-frame rearrangements, and the resulting probabilities were checked against IGoR. In a later analysis, TCR-TCR, TCR-HLA and TCR-CMV co-occurrence was scored with hypergeometric tests, and a repertoire-size bias correction was applied to TCR pairs. A later analysis estimated false discovery rates by permuting HLA or CMV assignments 20 times. In a later analysis, co-occurring TCRs were grouped using DBSCAN, with TCRdist sequence similarity added in when clustering inside HLA-allele-positive subsets. Repertoires with fewer than 30,000 or more than 120,000 public chains were left out of co-occurrence clustering, as were a few repertoires with anomalous nucleotide sharing. TCRdb holds this immuneACCESS table with in-frame rearrangements only. Some clones are missing; in checked studies, unresolved V genes explain under half, and the rest has no known cause. D and trimming come from the DNA, and the V and J calls and clone size come from that table. This sample comprises about 190,000 clones, about 81% of them detected only once. About 2% of the sample rests with the top ten.

The chain uses TRBV6-4 and TRBJ2-3; 8 central nucleotides agree with TRBD2. The sample taken for sequencing was PBMCs. This sequence was found in a woman younger than 35 in good health and CMV-seropositive. The CDR3 protein is CASSDIAGSDTQYF. The base sequence is TGTGCCAGCAGTGACATAGCGGGGTCAGATACGCAGTATTTT.